The 8 T cell receptor beta chains in this list originate from one sample, sequenced in a study of CXCR3-negative and CXCR3-positive naive CD8 T cells. The libraries of TRB cDNA were constructed through 5' RACE using UMI labels. TCRdb re-called the 5' RACE reads; one entry per CDR3 protein, DNA not given. The sample holds 130,000 or so distinct CDR3 sequences. The source material was naive CXCR3- CD8+ T cells from blood. Subset given: CD45RO-CCR7+CD27+CD95- naive CD8+ T cells lacking CXCR3 (TNR3-). Receptors were obtained from a human donor in good health. Some clones in this sample may be carry-over from other donors' samples.

The CDR3 sequence is CASGTGGSHYLNEQFF. The J gene is TRBJ2-1, the V gene TRBV9; without DNA, the TCRdb call of TRBD1 cannot be checked. The CDR3 loop spans 16 amino acids. Germline CDR1 is SGDLS and CDR2 is YYNGEE.

The chain couples TRBV12-3 or TRBV12-4 to TRBJ1-6; the TCRdb D gene call, TRBD1, has no DNA to confirm it. CDR3 length: 18 residues. CDR3 amino acids: CASSSGTGGGSYNSPLHF.

The genes are TRBV28 and TRBJ2-7. The CDR3 contains 13 residues. From germline, CDR1 is MDHEN and CDR2 SYDVKM. The CDR3 protein is CASSPRLEYEQYF.

CDR3 amino acids: CASSYQSLGSNEKLFF. V usage is TRBV6-5 and J usage is TRBJ1-4. This CDR3 region has 16 residues. Germline V gene data show CDR1 as MNHEY and CDR2 as SVGAGI.

This chain connects TRBV28 to TRBJ2-1; TCRdb returns TRBD2, unconfirmable since there is no DNA. Germline CDR1 MDHEN, CDR2 SYDVKM. This CDR3 spans 12 amino acids. CDR3 sequence reads: CASRTRGNEQFF.

The J gene is TRBJ2-4, the V gene TRBV6-2 or TRBV6-3. In germline, CDR1 is MNHEY, CDR2 SVGEGT. This CDR3 comprises 17 residues. CDR3 protein: CASSYPLRALAKNIQYF.

The gene calls are TRBV12-3 or TRBV12-4 and TRBJ1-1. The CDR3 length is 12 residues. The CDR3: CASSLVDVEAFF.

This chain connects TRBV29-1 to TRBJ1-2; TCRdb's D gene call, TRBD1, goes unchecked for lack of DNA. CDR1 is SQVTM, CDR2 ANQGSEA, per germline. This CDR3 is 12 amino acids long. Here the CDR3 reads CSVPGQGGGYTF. The whole variable domain, filled in from reference TRBV29-1 and TRBJ1-2, reads SAVISQKPSRDICQRGTSLTIQCQVDSQVTMMFWYRQQPGQSLTLIATANQGSEATYESGFVIDKFPISRPNLTFSTLTVSNMSPEDSSIYLCSVPGQGGGYTFGSGTRLTVV.